The 5 T cell receptor beta chains given below trace back to one sample, sequenced in a study of cytomegalovirus exposure and HLA in healthy donors. The PCR had 60 Vbeta and 13 Jbeta primers. Sequenced by immunoSEQ multiplex PCR; TCRdb stores in-frame clones only, minus some. The sample contains about 190,000 clones, approximately 82% of which appear only once. The specimen sequenced was PBMCs. Receptors originate from a young woman in good health and CMV-seronegative.

This chain connects TRBV28 to TRBJ2-5, with a possible D match to TRBD1 (5 bases). Trimming took 5 bases from V and 1 from J, leaving 11 bases between them. The CDR3 sequence is 14 residues long. Germline V gives CDR1 MDHEN, CDR2 SYDVKM. This CDR3 reads CASSIDRLQETQYF. The CDR3 DNA is TGTGCCAGCAGTATAGACAGACTCCAAGAGACCCAGTACTTC.

J is TRBJ1-4 and V is TRBV14; 7 positions agree with TRBD1. The CDR3 runs to 13 residues. Germline V gene data show CDR1 as SGHDN and CDR2 as FVKESK. V gave up 5 bases and J gave up 7 bases; unmatched junction bases: 4. The CDR3 DNA is TGTGCCAGCAGCAGACAGGGTGGTGAAAAACTGTTTTTT. Translation: CASSRQGGEKLFF.

This clone came up a few times. J is TRBJ2-7 and V is TRBV6-1; 7 nucleotides align to TRBD2. This CDR3 is 14 amino acids long. The J segment lost 0 bases and the V segment lost 6 bases, leaving 5 bases of the junction unmatched. Germline lookup yields CDR1 MNHNS and CDR2 SASEGT. This CDR3 reads CASRRGTLSYEQYV. As DNA, the CDR3 is TGTGCCAGCAGGCGGGGGACCCTCTCCTACGAGCAGTACGTC.

This clone showed up just once. The chain is built from TRBV28 and TRBJ2-7; 11 nucleotides agree with TRBD1. The germline CDR1 and CDR2 sequences are MDHEN and SYDVKM. After removal of 8 bases from V and 5 bases from J, the junction contained 8 bases not matched to a gene. This CDR3 region has 14 residues. The CDR3 nucleotides are TGTGCCAGCGGGGACAGGGGGGAAATCAACGAGCAGTACTTC. It translates to CASGDRGEINEQYF. The full variable domain, completed using reference TRBV28 and TRBJ2-7, is DVKVTQSSRYLVKRTGEKVFLECVQDMDHENMFWYRQDPGLGLRLIYFSYDVKMKEKGDIPEGYSVSREKKERFSLILESASTNQTSMYLCASGDRGEINEQYFGPGTRLTVT.

The chain carries TRBV7-2 and TRBJ2-1; TRBD2 aligns across 7 bases. Trimming took 0 bases from V and 6 from J; bases not matched to a gene: 8. Germline CDR1 is SGHTA and CDR2 is FQGNSA. This CDR3 has 16 residues. CDR3 sequence (DNA): TGTGCCAGCAGCTTAGCTGCGGGAGCCCTTTGCAATGAGCAGTTCTTC. It codes for CASSLAAGALCNEQFF.